A single TCR beta chain is shown here with its context. An immunoSEQ assay, version v3.0, was performed at survey level. Measured with immunoSEQ multiplex PCR; TCRdb has only the in-frame clones, and not every one. The table has 15,000 or so clones, approximately 85% seen once; the top ten hold 9.5% to 13%. This specimen comes from a study of long-term antiretroviral therapy in people with HIV. This CDR3 region has 16 residues. Trimming removed 4 bases from V and 1 base from J, with 16 bases in between. Germline V gene lookup returns CDR1 MNHEY and CDR2 SMNVEV (reference sequence). The gene calls are TRBV27 and TRBJ1-1; the D is unclear. This TCR was recovered from a man between 40 and 49 years old with HIV. The sequences come from unsorted PBMCs, collected 6.2 years after starting antiretroviral therapy. CDR3 sequence: CASSSNLLLKNTEAFF. In DNA, the CDR3 is TGTGCCAGCAGTTCCAACTTACTCCTGAAGAACACTGAAGCTTTCTTT.